Listed below are T cell receptor beta chains from one sample, sequenced in a study of control samples from healthy donors and cancer patients. Data came from immunoSEQ multiplex PCR; TCRdb stores just in-frame clones and leaves some out. Of some 48,000 clones listed, over 90% are singletons. The sequenced sample consisted of PBMCs. These receptors all come from a woman between 45 and 60 years old with head and neck cancer. Both conserved end residues are part of each CDR3. The D gene is left open where the match is weak. Size is omitted from some rows. Given values are once, few, many or a class for expanded clones.

J	V	D	size	length	CDR3	DNA
TRBJ2-5	TRBV2	NA	NA	15	CASSARGRGAETQYF	TGTGCCAGCAGTGCGCGGGGGCGGGGAGCAGAGACCCAGTACTTC
TRBJ1-2	TRBV5-1	NA	NA	16	CASSAYPDGANYGYTF	TGCGCCAGCAGCGCCTATCCGGACGGAGCTAACTATGGCTACACCTTC
TRBJ1-1	TRBV5-8	NA	NA	14	CASSLWLMNTEAFF	TGTGCCAGCAGCTTGTGGCTCATGAACACTGAAGCTTTCTTT
TRBJ1-2	TRBV28	TRBD1	NA	14	CASSLLQGAKGYTF	TGTGCCAGCAGTTTATTACAGGGGGCGAAGGGCTACACCTTC
TRBJ1-1	TRBV18	TRBD1	NA	15	CASSPYSQGDGEAFF	TGTGCCAGCTCACCGTATAGCCAGGGGGACGGTGAAGCTTTCTTT
TRBJ1-1	TRBV15	NA	NA	13	CATSRVENTEAFF	TGTGCCACCAGCAGAGTGGAGAACACTGAAGCTTTCTTT
TRBJ1-3	TRBV28	NA	NA	16	CASSRLQRGSGNTIYF	TGTGCCAGCAGTCGGTTACAGAGGGGCTCTGGAAACACCATATATTTT
TRBJ2-1	TRBV4-1	NA	NA	17	CASSQNLFGFAGNEQFF	TGCGCCAGCAGCCAAAACCTCTTCGGTTTTGCGGGCAATGAGCAGTTCTTC
TRBJ1-6	TRBV2	NA	once	11	CASSEAPPLHF	TGTGCCAGCAGTGAAGCACCACCCCTCCACTTT
TRBJ1-2	TRBV3-1/TRBV3-2	TRBD1	NA	14	CASSQPGQVQGYTF	TGTGCCAGCAGCCAGCCGGGACAGGTACAAGGCTACACCTTC
TRBJ2-7	TRBV28	NA	NA	13	CASSIVGSDEQYF	TGTGCCAGCAGTATAGTTGGGTCGGACGAGCAGTACTTC
TRBJ2-7	TRBV24-1	TRBD1	NA	15	CATSDTRQGAYEQYF	TGTGCCACCAGTGATACGCGACAGGGGGCCTACGAGCAGTACTTC
TRBJ1-2	TRBV30	NA	NA	15	CAWSRLMSPNYGYTF	TGTGCCTGGAGTCGTCTGATGAGCCCTAACTATGGCTACACCTTC
TRBJ2-7	TRBV2	TRBD2	NA	15	CASTGTSGVAGEQYF	TGTGCCAGCACCGGGACTAGCGGGGTAGCGGGCGAGCAGTACTTC
TRBJ2-1	TRBV7-2	NA	NA	15	CASSPYLKGNNEQFF	TGTGCCAGCAGCCCCTATCTTAAGGGGAACAATGAGCAGTTCTTC
TRBJ1-5	TRBV4-1	NA	NA	14	CASSPGTLNQPQHF	TGCGCCAGCAGCCCCGGGACTCTCAATCAGCCCCAGCATTTT
TRBJ1-5	TRBV6-5	NA	NA	14	CASQTPGPNQPQHF	TGTGCCTCTCAAACCCCTGGGCCCAATCAGCCCCAGCATTTT
TRBJ1-5	TRBV28	NA	NA	12	CASSPTNQPQHF	TGTGCCAGCAGTCCGACCAATCAGCCCCAGCATTTT
TRBJ2-5	TRBV30	NA	NA	12	CAWSVNGETQYF	TGTGCCTGGAGTGTAAATGGGGAGACCCAGTACTTC
TRBJ1-2	TRBV6-5	TRBD1	NA	14	CASSRGTENYGYTF	TGTGCCAGCAGTCGGGGGACAGAGAACTATGGCTACACCTTC
TRBJ2-7	TRBV3-1/TRBV3-2	TRBD1	NA	14	CASSRWDRGAEQYF	TGTGCCAGCAGCCGTTGGGACAGGGGAGCCGAGCAGTACTTC
TRBJ1-1	TRBV9	TRBD1	NA	15	CASSSTGVVATEAFF	TGTGCCAGCAGCTCAACAGGGGTAGTAGCAACTGAAGCTTTCTTT
TRBJ1-1	TRBV5-1	NA	few	14	CASSLAGDGTEAFF	TGCGCCAGCAGCTTGGCAGGGGACGGCACTGAAGCTTTCTTT
TRBJ2-7	TRBV30	NA	NA	13	CAWSEGVWNEQYF	TGTGCCTGGAGTGAAGGAGTTTGGAACGAGCAGTACTTC
TRBJ1-1	TRBV25-1	NA	NA	16	CASSEMGAATNTEAFF	TGTGCCAGCAGTGAAATGGGTGCGGCGACGAACACTGAAGCTTTCTTT
TRBJ2-2	TRBV5-6	TRBD1	once	15	CASSLYTGGFARLFF	TGTGCCAGCAGCCTTTATACAGGGGGTTTTGCGCGGCTGTTTTTT
TRBJ2-7	TRBV6-1	TRBD1	few	15	CASSDARDRDYEQYF	TGTGCCAGCAGTGATGCCCGGGACAGAGACTACGAGCAGTACTTC
TRBJ1-5	TRBV5-1	TRBD1	once	15	CASSLGQGSFQPQHF	TGCGCCAGCAGCTTGGGACAGGGTTCCTTTCAGCCCCAGCATTTT
TRBJ2-2	TRBV27	NA	once	16	CASSLRARENTGELFF	TGTGCCAGCAGTTTAAGGGCCAGGGAAAACACCGGGGAGCTGTTTTTT